Listed below are T cell receptor beta chains from one sample, sequenced in a study of T cell changes during pregnancy in multiple sclerosis. TCRdb's copy holds only in-frame clones and misses some; the assay was immunoSEQ multiplex PCR. The profile shows 75,000 to 95,000 clones, 75% to 95% of them singletons. This sample comprised peripheral blood, obtained before pregnancy. The source of these receptors is a female donor with multiple sclerosis, enrolled in a pregnancy study. The CDR3 runs from the conserved cysteine through the conserved F or W. D genes are given only for firm matches. The size field is filled for only some rows; it gives once, few, many or a size class.

length: 14
D: TRBD1
size: .
V: TRBV9
J: TRBJ2-3
CDR3: CASSVAQGANTQYF
DNA: TGTGCCAGCAGCGTAGCACAGGGGGCCAATACGCAGTATTTT

length: 14
D: .
size: .
V: TRBV28
J: TRBJ2-7
CDR3: CASSDRTGYYEQYF
DNA: TGTGCCAGCAGTGATAGAACAGGGTACTACGAGCAGTACTTC

length: 18
D: TRBD1
size: .
V: TRBV19
J: TRBJ1-1
CDR3: CASSPLDRGTGMNTEAFF
DNA: TGTGCCAGTAGTCCCTTGGACAGGGGGACCGGGATGAACACTGAAGCTTTCTTT

length: 12
D: TRBD1
size: few
V: TRBV6-5
J: TRBJ2-7
CDR3: CASSPQTGEQYF
DNA: TGTGCCAGCAGTCCCCAGACAGGGGAGCAGTACTTC

length: 14
D: TRBD1
size: .
V: TRBV7-9
J: TRBJ2-7
CDR3: CASSSVDREYEQYF
DNA: TGTGCCAGCAGCTCAGTAGACAGGGAATACGAGCAGTACTTC

length: 15
D: .
size: .
V: TRBV7-9
J: TRBJ2-7
CDR3: CASSLGSASPYEQYF
DNA: TGTGCCAGCAGCTTAGGGTCCGCCAGTCCCTACGAGCAGTACTTC

length: 13
D: .
size: .
V: TRBV7-6
J: TRBJ1-2
CDR3: CASSLGSAGGYTF
DNA: TGTGCCAGCAGCTTAGGCTCGGCAGGCGGCTACACCTTC

length: 17
D: TRBD2
size: .
V: TRBV5-8
J: TRBJ2-1
CDR3: CASSAGTSGRAYNEQFF
DNA: TGTGCCAGCAGTGCAGGGACTAGCGGGAGGGCCTACAATGAGCAGTTCTTC

length: 14
D: .
size: .
V: TRBV25-1
J: TRBJ2-2
CDR3: CAARGGANTGELFF
DNA: TGTGCCGCGAGGGGGGGCGCGAACACCGGGGAGCTGTTTTTT

length: 15
D: TRBD2
size: .
V: TRBV6-5
J: TRBJ2-1
CDR3: CASSQGLADYNEQFF
DNA: TGTGCCAGCAGTCAAGGACTAGCGGACTACAATGAGCAGTTCTTC

length: 15
D: .
size: .
V: TRBV7-3
J: TRBJ2-1
CDR3: CASSFMGGSYNEQFF
DNA: TGTGCCAGCAGCTTTATGGGGGGCTCCTACAATGAGCAGTTCTTC

length: 15
D: TRBD1
size: few
V: TRBV5-4
J: TRBJ1-6
CDR3: CASSLRQGYNSPLHF
DNA: TGTGCCAGCAGCTTGCGACAGGGGTATAATTCACCCCTCCACTTT

length: 14
D: .
size: .
V: TRBV18
J: TRBJ1-2
CDR3: CASSPPRVLYGYTF
DNA: TGTGCCAGCTCACCACCCCGGGTCCTCTATGGCTACACCTTC

length: 16
D: TRBD1
size: .
V: TRBV5-1
J: TRBJ1-1
CDR3: CASSLRAGGSNTEAFF
DNA: TGCGCCAGCAGCTTGCGGGCAGGGGGCTCGAACACTGAAGCTTTCTTT

length: 18
D: TRBD2
size: .
V: TRBV18
J: TRBJ2-2
CDR3: CASSLLGLAASNTGELFF
DNA: TGTGCCAGCTCACTTTTAGGACTAGCGGCCTCGAACACCGGGGAGCTGTTTTTT

length: 17
D: .
size: .
V: TRBV9
J: TRBJ2-1
CDR3: CASSSSPLGALHNEQFF
DNA: TGTGCCAGCAGCTCAAGCCCTTTGGGGGCCCTTCACAATGAGCAGTTCTTC

length: 16
D: TRBD1
size: .
V: TRBV7-9
J: TRBJ2-1
CDR3: CASSSRTGGGYNEQFF
DNA: TGTGCCAGCAGCTCTAGGACAGGGGGGGGGTACAATGAGCAGTTCTTC

length: 13
D: .
size: .
V: TRBV7-6
J: TRBJ2-5
CDR3: CASSFRTEGTQYF
DNA: TGTGCCAGCAGCTTCCGGACAGAGGGGACCCAGTACTTC

length: 13
D: TRBD2
size: .
V: TRBV6-6
J: TRBJ2-7
CDR3: CASSGGRRYEQYF
DNA: TGTGCCAGCAGCGGCGGGAGGAGGTACGAGCAGTACTTC

length: 10
D: .
size: .
V: TRBV20-1
J: TRBJ2-5
CDR3: CSAAPGTQYF
DNA: TGCAGTGCCGCCCCGGGGACCCAGTACTTC

length: 14
D: .
size: .
V: TRBV7-9
J: TRBJ1-4
CDR3: CASSLAQAMGKLFF
DNA: TGTGCCAGCAGCTTAGCGCAGGCAATGGGAAAACTGTTTTTT

length: 16
D: TRBD1
size: .
V: TRBV6-6
J: TRBJ1-2
CDR3: CASSLTSRDRGSGYTF
DNA: TGTGCCAGCAGTTTGACCTCCCGGGACAGGGGTTCTGGCTACACCTTC

length: 15
D: .
size: .
V: TRBV7-3
J: TRBJ2-3
CDR3: CASSLTAVPVDTQYF
DNA: TGTGCCAGCAGCTTAACCGCGGTACCGGTAGATACGCAGTATTTT

length: 15
D: TRBD1
size: .
V: TRBV6-1
J: TRBJ2-7
CDR3: CASSETAGGSYEQYF
DNA: TGTGCCAGCAGTGAAACGGCAGGGGGCTCCTACGAGCAGTACTTC